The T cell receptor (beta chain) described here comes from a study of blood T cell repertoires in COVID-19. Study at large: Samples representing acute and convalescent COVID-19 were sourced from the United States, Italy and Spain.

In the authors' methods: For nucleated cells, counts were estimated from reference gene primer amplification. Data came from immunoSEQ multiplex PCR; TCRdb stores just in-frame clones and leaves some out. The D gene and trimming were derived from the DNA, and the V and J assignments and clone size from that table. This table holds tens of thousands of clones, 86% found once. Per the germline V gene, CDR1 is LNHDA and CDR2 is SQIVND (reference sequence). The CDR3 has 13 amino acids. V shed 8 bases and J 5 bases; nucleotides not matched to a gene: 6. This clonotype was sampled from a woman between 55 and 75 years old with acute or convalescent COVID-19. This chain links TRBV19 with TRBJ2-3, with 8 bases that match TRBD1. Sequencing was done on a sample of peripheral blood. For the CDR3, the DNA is TGTGCCAGTGTGGACAGGGTGGAAGATACGCAGTATTTT. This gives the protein CASVDRVEDTQYF.